This entry is about one T cell receptor beta chain. What it binds is unknown. The source of the sample is a study of shared clonotypes between healthy human individuals. Study outcomes and limitations: The donor pool, a small one, limited the genetic and exposure-history diversity represented. Sequencing depth was predicted to influence how clonotypes are shared among donors.

V shed 5 bases and J shed 4 bases, with 12 bases lying between them. Per the germline V gene, CDR1 is SEHNR and CDR2 is FQNEAQ (reference sequence). This CDR3 comprises 13 residues. CD8 cells classed as naive were CD45RO-negative and positively selected for CCR7, excluding terminally differentiated effector memory CD45RA+ cells. Sequenced by immunoSEQ multiplex PCR; TCRdb stores in-frame clones only, minus some. The sample lists under 1 million clones, approximately 97% occurring once. The chain is built from TRBV7-9 and TRBJ2-7; D is ambiguous. The specimen was naive CD8+ T cells sorted from blood. The clonotype comes from a man aged 25-40 years in good health. This CDR3 reads CASSPPINYEQYF. The CDR3 DNA reads as TGTGCCAGCAGCCCGCCGATAAATTACGAGCAGTACTTC.